What follows is one TCR beta chain and its context. Its antigen is unidentified. The sample is drawn from a study of CD8+ T cells in alopecia areata. Following RNA extraction, reverse transcription yielded cDNA that acted as the sequencing template. The assay was immunoSEQ multiplex PCR, and TCRdb's table has in-frame clones only and misses some. The profile covers 200,000 to 250,000 clones, with more than 45% appearing a single time and roughly 1.6% taken by the ten largest. Study-wide findings and caveats: Possibly because of HLA-related factors, TCR sharing was less clear across patients than in mice.

This CDR3 contains 15 residues. The trim removed 5 bases at V and 5 bases at J, leaving 10 bases unmatched. The germline V gene has CDR1 SGHAT and CDR2 FQNNGV. Regarding treatment: oral pan-JAK inhibitor, 5-10 mg twice daily. The clonotype originates from a human donor with alopecia areata. The sequencing here drew on CD4+ T cells sorted from blood, taken at week 4, from a patient treated with tofacitinib. The chain employs TRBV11-2 and TRBJ2-5, with 8 bases aligning to TRBD1. The CDR3: CASSRTRTGTETQYF. CDR3 nucleotide sequence: TGTGCCAGCAGCCGGACGAGGACAGGGACGGAGACCCAGTACTTC.